A single sample is the source of the 20 T cell receptor beta chains below, sequenced in a study of tumour-infiltrating T cells in Burkitt lymphoma. Clones were read by immunoSEQ multiplex PCR, and TCRdb kept only the in-frame ones, dropping some. The profile shows about 16,000 clones, around four fifths of them singletons. The specimen sequenced was tumor tissue. The source of these receptors is a human donor with diffuse large B-cell lymphoma.

This clone appeared a few times. J is TRBJ2-2 and V is TRBV9; 8 nucleotides agree with TRBD1. The CDR3 is 15 amino acids. Germline CDR1 reads SGDLS; CDR2 reads YYNGEE. J gave up 4 bases and V 3 bases, and 5 bases lay outside the gene matches. CDR3 sequence (DNA): TGTGCCAGCAGCGAGGACAGGGTCCCCACCGGGGAGCTGTTTTTT. Residues: CASSEDRVPTGELFF.

The chain couples TRBV2 to TRBJ1-1; TRBD1 agrees at 9 bases. The CDR3 is made up of 14 amino acids. The junction had 16 bases not matched to a gene; V was cut back by 7 bases and J by 13 bases. CDR1 SNHLY and CDR2 FYNNEI come from the germline V gene. The CDR3 coding sequence is TGTGCCAGCACCACAACCGGGACAGGGAAGAAAAATTTCTTT. It translates to CASTTTGTGKKNFF.

The chain combines TRBV29-1 with TRBJ1-2; the D is unclear. V shed 0 bases and J shed 1 base, with 9 bases lying between them. CDR3 length: 14 residues. Germline V gives CDR1 SQVTM, CDR2 ANQGSEA. This CDR3 reads CSVEEQQINYGYTF. The CDR3 nucleotides read TGCAGCGTTGAAGAGCAACAGATTAACTATGGCTACACCTTC.

On this clone itself: The junction departs from germline at one end; a sequencing error may be responsible. This chain links TRBV11-2 with TRBJ2-2, with 8 bases identical to TRBD2. Germline V gives CDR1 SGHAT, CDR2 FQNNGV. CDR3 length: 16 amino acids. CDR3 residues: CASRLAGPGRTGELFF. Written as DNA, the CDR3 is TGTGCCAGCAGATTAGCGGGACCGGGGCGGACCGGGGAGCTGTTTTTT.

The chain couples TRBV18 to TRBJ2-5; 8 nucleotides match TRBD2. The J call could be wrong; TRBJ2-7 is a better fit for the DNA end. Germline V lookup: CDR1 KGHSH, CDR2 LQKENI. The CDR3 has 14 residues. The CDR3 region has the DNA TGTGCCAGCTCAACGGGGGGGGTTCGCAACGAGCAGTACTTC. Its translation is CASSTGGVRNEQYF.

CDR3 residues: CSAGQYNEQFF. The CDR3 coding sequence is TGCAGTGCAGGACAATACAATGAGCAGTTCTTC. This chain links TRBV20-1 with TRBJ2-1, with D possibly being TRBD1 (5 bases). Germline-derived CDR1 and CDR2 are DFQATT and SNEGSKA (reference sequence). This CDR3 comprises 11 residues. V lost 6 bases to trimming and J lost 4 bases, with 7 bases between them.

The table lists this clone with a few counts. The chain employs TRBV15 and TRBJ2-1, with a possible D match to TRBD2 (5 bases). Trimming shortened V by 3 bases and J by 3 bases, and 12 bases separated the two germline ends. The CDR3 is 15 amino acids. Germline V gene lookup returns CDR1 LNHNV and CDR2 YYDKDF (reference sequence). CDR3 bases: TGTGCCACCAGCAGTATGGAGCGGTTCTACAATGAGCAGTTCTTC. This translates into CATSSMERFYNEQFF.

J is TRBJ2-7 and V is TRBV6-5; 10 bases line up with TRBD1. Germline V lookup: CDR1 MNHEY, CDR2 SVGAGI. V gave up 6 bases and J gave up 6 bases; unmatched junction bases: 8. The CDR3 is made up of 14 amino acids. The CDR3 nucleotides read TGTGCCAGCAGACCCGGGACAGGGGCATCCGAGCAGTACTTC. This sequence encodes CASRPGTGASEQYF.

This CDR3 reads CASSPDLILAEQGNVYEQYF. The CDR3 DNA sequence: TGCGCCAGCAGCCCCGATTTGATCCTAGCGGAACAAGGGAACGTCTACGAGCAGTACTTC. The genes are TRBV4-1 and TRBJ2-7, with TRBD2 matching over 7 bases. The J segment lost 3 bases and the V segment lost 4 bases, leaving 24 bases of the junction unmatched. Germline CDR1 and CDR2: MGHRA and YSYEKL. CDR3 length equals 20 residues.

The chain combines TRBV6-5 with TRBJ2-1, with 10 bases matching TRBD1. The V gene end was trimmed by 4 bases and the J gene end by 4 bases; junction bases not matched to a gene: 4. This CDR3 contains 15 residues. Germline CDR1 and CDR2: MNHEY and SVGAGI. The DNA of the CDR3 is TGTGCCAGCAGTTCGGGGACAGGGGTTTACAATGAGCAGTTCTTC. Its translation: CASSSGTGVYNEQFF.

Only a few counts were recorded for this clone. The V gene is TRBV9, the J gene TRBJ1-1, with 10 bases fitting TRBD1. The V and J ends lost 6 bases and 11 bases, in that order; junction bases with no gene match: 10. CDR1 and CDR2 from the germline V gene are SGDLS and YYNGEE. The CDR3 spans 13 residues. The CDR3 bases are TGTGCCAGCACCGCCGTGGACAGGGGGAGTGCTTTCTTT. As protein: CASTAVDRGSAFF.

A few counts support this clone. The chain employs TRBV2 and TRBJ2-7; TRBD1 aligns across 8 bases. CDR1 SNHLY and CDR2 FYNNEI come from the germline V gene. The trim removed 5 bases at V and 5 bases at J, leaving 5 bases unmatched. This CDR3 spans 13 amino acids. The CDR3 coding sequence is TGTGCCAGCAGTTCCGACAGGGGAAACGAGCAGTACTTC. It is translated as CASSSDRGNEQYF.

The chain joins TRBV19 to TRBJ1-5, with 7 bases fitting TRBD1. V gave up 5 bases and J gave up 2 bases; unmatched junction bases: 3. The CDR3 spans 14 residues. CDR1 and CDR2 (germline): LNHDA, SQIVND (reference sequence). CDR3 nucleotide sequence: TGTGCCAGTAGTTTCCAGGGGGGCAATCAGCCCCAGCATTTT. Protein sequence: CASSFQGGNQPQHF.

In its sample, this clone was seen a few times. CDR3 in amino acids: CASSVAGDSYEQYF. The CDR3 DNA sequence: TGTGCCAGTAGCGTAGCTGGAGACTCCTACGAGCAGTACTTC. The genes are TRBV19 and TRBJ2-7; D ambiguous. The CDR3 loop spans 14 amino acids. Germline V lookup: CDR1 LNHDA, CDR2 SQIVND (reference sequence). With 6 bases removed from V and 0 bases from J, the gap between germline ends came to 12 bases.

The rearrangement uses TRBV5-1 and TRBJ1-6; 7 bases align to TRBD1. The germline V gene has CDR1 SGHRS and CDR2 YFSETQ. After removal of 4 bases from V and 10 bases from J, the junction contained 8 bases not matched to a gene. The CDR3 totals 14 residues. CDR3 protein: CASSPTGPGSPLHF. CDR3 DNA sequence: TGCGCCAGCAGCCCGACAGGGCCAGGGTCACCCCTCCACTTT.

The rearrangement joins TRBV5-1 to TRBJ1-1; no clear D gene. V was pared by 1 base and J by 1 base, with 5 bases between. The CDR3 extends over 13 amino acids. CDR1 SGHRS and CDR2 YFSETQ come from the germline V gene. The chain's CDR3 is CASSLRPNTEAFF. As DNA, the CDR3 is TGCGCCAGCAGCTTGCGTCCGAACACTGAAGCTTTCTTT.

The V and J genes are TRBV18 and TRBJ1-2; no clear D. CDR3 length equals 13 residues. V gave up 3 bases and J gave up 0 bases, with 5 bases separating them. Germline V gives CDR1 KGHSH, CDR2 LQKENI. Here the CDR3 DNA reads TGTGCCAGCTCACCGGGAGCTAACTATGGCTACACCTTC. It translates to CASSPGANYGYTF. Using reference TRBV18 and TRBJ1-2 for the parts outside the CDR3, the full variable domain is NAGVMQNPRHLVRRRGQEARLRCSPMKGHSHVYWYRQLPEEGLKFMVYLQKENIIDESGMPKERFSAEFPKEGPSILRIQQVVRGDSAAYFCASSPGANYGYTFGSGTRLTVV.

This chain joins TRBV18 and TRBJ2-1; D is undetermined. V was shortened by 1 base and J by 8 bases, with 6 bases between the two germline ends. From germline, CDR1 is KGHSH and CDR2 LQKENI. The CDR3 sequence is 12 residues long. The CDR3 nucleotides read TGTGCCAGCTCACCACGGGTAGATGAGCAGTTCTTC. Protein sequence: CASSPRVDEQFF.

The chain has TRBV7-2 and TRBJ2-1, with 10 positions matching TRBD2. The V gene end was trimmed by 3 bases and the J gene end by 9 bases; junction bases not matched to a gene: 8. Germline lookup yields CDR1 SGHTA and CDR2 FQGNSA. The CDR3 is 15 amino acids. The CDR3 DNA is TGTGCCAGCAGCTTTTCTAGCGGGAGTGGGGTTGAGCAGTTCTTC. Encoded protein: CASSFSSGSGVEQFF.

In regard to this clone: The junction shows a germline mismatch at one end, possibly a read error. The chain joins TRBV7-6 to TRBJ2-2; D is possibly TRBD2 (6 bases). The CDR3 covers 15 residues. Germline V gene sequence: CDR1 SGHVS, CDR2 FNYEAQ. CDR3 bases: TGTGCCAGCAGCCGGGGACTCATGAACACTGGGGAGCTGTTTTTT. Translated, it gives CASSRGLMNTGELFF.